The 10 T cell receptor beta chains presented below share a single source sample, sequenced in a study of T cells in localized non-small cell lung cancer. Clones were sequenced by immunoSEQ multiplex PCR, and TCRdb holds only the in-frame ones, with some missing. The sample yields fewer than 35,000 clones, 70% to 90% seen once. This specimen was peripheral blood, taken before any cancer treatment. Source of these receptors: a female donor aged 60 or older with stage I lung adenocarcinoma.

V and J are TRBV28 and TRBJ1-4, with unresolved D. Trimming shortened V by 5 bases and J by 7 bases, and 11 bases separated the two germline ends. The CDR3 length is 13 residues. The germline gives CDR1 MDHEN, CDR2 SYDVKM. The CDR3 protein is CASSRNLSEKLFF. The CDR3 nucleotides read TGTGCCAGCAGTAGGAACTTAAGTGAAAAACTGTTTTTT.

This chain joins TRBV10-3 and TRBJ1-5; tentative D call: TRBD1 (6 bases). Trimming took 2 bases from V and 1 from J, leaving 12 bases between them. CDR1 and CDR2 from the germline V gene are ENHRY and SYGVKD. The CDR3 extends over 16 amino acids. The CDR3 here is CAISETGTRSNQPQHF. Here the CDR3 DNA reads TGTGCCATCAGTGAGACAGGGACGAGGAGCAATCAGCCCCAGCATTTT.

The chain combines TRBV9 with TRBJ2-2; a weak D match, TRBD2 (6 bases). CDR1 and CDR2 (germline): SGDLS, YYNGEE. V was trimmed by 3 bases and J by 4 bases, leaving 19 bases between them. The CDR3 has 17 residues. CDR3 protein: CASSARDLRRGTGELFF. In DNA form, the CDR3 reads TGTGCCAGCAGCGCCCGGGACTTACGGCGCGGCACCGGGGAGCTGTTTTTT.

The chain carries TRBV7-3 and TRBJ2-5; D is ambiguous. Looked up from germline, CDR1 is SGHTA and CDR2 is FQGTGA. This CDR3 comprises 13 residues. Trimming removed 2 bases at V and 1 base at J, with 5 bases between. This CDR3 reads CASSLAVQETQYF. The CDR3, as DNA: TGTGCCAGCAGCTTAGCGGTCCAAGAGACCCAGTACTTC.

This chain links TRBV19 with TRBJ2-5, with a possible D match to TRBD1 (5 bases). V lost 5 bases to trimming and J lost 5 bases, with 15 bases between them. This CDR3 contains 14 residues. Germline CDR1 LNHDA, CDR2 SQIVND (reference sequence). CDR3 in amino acids: CASSVTALGETQYF. The CDR3 DNA follows: TGTGCCAGTAGTGTGACAGCCCTGGGGGAGACCCAGTACTTC. Based on the CDR3 plus reference TRBV19 and TRBJ2-5, the full variable domain is DGGITQSPKYLFRKEGQNVTLSCEQNLNHDAMYWYRQDPGQGLRLIYYSQIVNDFQKGDIAEGYSVSREKKESFPLTVTSAQKNPTAFYLCASSVTALGETQYFGPGTRLLVL.

The chain carries TRBV7-9 and TRBJ2-7; D remains ambiguous. Germline-derived CDR1 and CDR2 are SEHNR and FQNEAQ (reference sequence). This CDR3 comprises 11 residues. V was clipped by 1 base and J by 9 bases, with 7 bases between them. The CDR3 sequence: CASSLEYRQYF. The CDR3 region has the DNA TGTGCCAGCAGCTTAGAGTATCGGCAGTACTTC.

This clone was detected once. The chain carries TRBV29-1 and TRBJ1-2; weak D call: TRBD1 (5 bases). V lost 5 bases to trimming and J lost 6 bases, with 13 bases between them. Germline loops: CDR1 SQVTM, CDR2 ANQGSEA. There are 12 residues in the CDR3. DNA for the CDR3: TGCAGCGTTTACGGGGACTCGAATGGCTACACCTTC. The encoded protein is CSVYGDSNGYTF.

This sequence joins TRBV5-1 and TRBJ2-5; possibly TRBD2 for D (5 bases). There are 12 residues in the CDR3. Germline CDR1 is SGHRS and CDR2 is YFSETQ. Trimming pared 6 bases from V and 5 bases from J, leaving 11 bases between. The CDR3 loop reads CASTKEAETQYF. CDR3 sequence (DNA): TGCGCCAGCACAAAGGAGGCGGAGACCCAGTACTTC.

This clone was picked up a small number of times. The CDR3 DNA reads TGTGCCTCCCGTAGCGGGAGGGACGGAGATACGCAGTATTTT. Amino acids: CASRSGRDGDTQYF. The chain employs TRBV10-3 and TRBJ2-3, with 11 bases fitting TRBD2. Germline assignment: CDR1 ENHRY and CDR2 SYGVKD. There are 14 residues in the CDR3. V was clipped by 11 bases and J by 5 bases; unmatched bases: 9.

The chain carries TRBV6-1 and TRBJ1-1, with TRBD1 matching over 8 bases. The CDR3 spans 16 residues. Losses at the gene ends were 3 bases for V and 0 bases for J; bases not matched to a gene: 6. Germline loops: CDR1 MNHNS, CDR2 SASEGT. Here the CDR3 reads CASSEDRVLLNTEAFF. Written as DNA, the CDR3 is TGTGCCAGCAGTGAGGACAGGGTTTTGTTGAACACTGAAGCTTTCTTT.